This T cell receptor beta chain was obtained from a study of identical twins. This clonotype was found a few times. V dropped 4 bases and J dropped 3 bases, with 10 bases sitting between them. Germline-derived CDR1 and CDR2 are SQVTM and ANQGSEA. This CDR3 contains 12 residues. Using its own MiXCR run on the 5' RACE reads, TCRdb lists one record per CDR3 protein. The data show 550,000 to 700,000 distinct CDR3 sequences, with over 8.5% seen just once and 2.5% to 3% held by the top ten. These data were also filed under a second study, of yellow fever vaccine responses in identical twins.

The origin of this receptor is a woman in her late teens or twenties in good health. Sequencing was done on a sample of PBMCs. V gene TRBV29-1 combines with J gene TRBJ2-7, with unresolved D. The CDR3 loop reads CSVGEGFYEQYF. Written as DNA, the CDR3 is TGCAGCGTTGGGGAAGGATTCTACGAGCAGTACTTC.